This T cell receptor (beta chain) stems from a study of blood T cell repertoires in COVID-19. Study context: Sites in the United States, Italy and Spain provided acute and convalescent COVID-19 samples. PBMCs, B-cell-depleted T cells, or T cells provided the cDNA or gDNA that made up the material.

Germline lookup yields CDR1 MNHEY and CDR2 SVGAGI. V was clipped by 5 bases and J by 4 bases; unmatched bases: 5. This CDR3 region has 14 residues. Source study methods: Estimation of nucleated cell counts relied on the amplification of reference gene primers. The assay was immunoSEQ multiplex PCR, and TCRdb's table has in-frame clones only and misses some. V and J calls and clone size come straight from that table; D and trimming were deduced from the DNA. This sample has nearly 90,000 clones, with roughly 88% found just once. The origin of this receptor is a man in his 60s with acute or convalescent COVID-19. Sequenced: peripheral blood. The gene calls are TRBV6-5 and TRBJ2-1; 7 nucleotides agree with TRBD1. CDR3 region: CASSQGQTYNEQFF. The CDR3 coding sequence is TGTGCCAGCAGTCAGGGACAGACTTACAATGAGCAGTTCTTC.